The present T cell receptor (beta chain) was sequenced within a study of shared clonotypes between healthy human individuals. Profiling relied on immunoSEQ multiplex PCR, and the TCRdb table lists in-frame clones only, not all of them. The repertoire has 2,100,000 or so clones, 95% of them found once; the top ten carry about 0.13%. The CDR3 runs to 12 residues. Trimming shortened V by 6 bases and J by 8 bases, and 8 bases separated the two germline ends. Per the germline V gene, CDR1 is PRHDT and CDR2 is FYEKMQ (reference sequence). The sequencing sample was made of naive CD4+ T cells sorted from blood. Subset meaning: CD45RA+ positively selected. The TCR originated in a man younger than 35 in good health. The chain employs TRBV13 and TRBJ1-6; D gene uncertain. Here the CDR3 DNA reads TGTGCCAGCAGGGGTTGGGATTCACCCCTCCACTTT. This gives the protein CASRGWDSPLHF.